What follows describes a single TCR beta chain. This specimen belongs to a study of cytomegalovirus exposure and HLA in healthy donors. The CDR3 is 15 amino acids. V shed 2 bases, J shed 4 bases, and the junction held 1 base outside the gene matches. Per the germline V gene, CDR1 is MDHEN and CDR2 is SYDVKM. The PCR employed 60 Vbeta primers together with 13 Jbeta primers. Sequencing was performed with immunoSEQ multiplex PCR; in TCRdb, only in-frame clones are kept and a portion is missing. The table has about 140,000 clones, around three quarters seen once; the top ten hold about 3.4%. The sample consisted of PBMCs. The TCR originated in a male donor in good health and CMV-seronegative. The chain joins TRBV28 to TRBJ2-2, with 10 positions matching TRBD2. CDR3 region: CASSLLAGATGELFF. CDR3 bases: TGTGCCAGCAGTTTACTAGCGGGAGCCACCGGGGAGCTGTTTTTT.